The sequence of this T cell receptor beta chain was determined in a study of T cell repertoires in enteric fever (dated by TCRdb to the late 2010s). About the study as a whole: The study reconstructed the Salmonella-specific repertoire of circulating effector CD4+ T cells from volunteers experimentally challenged with Salmonella Typhi or Paratyphi A. T cell staining, including ex vivo staining, was performed with tetramers loaded with CdtB(105-125) peptide variants (SP110Y, ST110H). Circulating effector CD4+ T cells that responded to Salmonella infection were identified with mass cytometry. The researchers paired unbiased single-cell cloning with mass cytometry, and they also applied T cell receptor sequencing alongside live fluorescence barcoding. The full study reports these points: The accumulation of T cells that did not cross-react between serovars appeared to be driven by single amino acid variations in CdtB and PhoN, the immunodominant proteins. The study pinpointed HlyE and CdtB as immunodominant T cell antigens specific to S. Typhi and S. Paratyphi A. Cross-reactive responses against distantly related Salmonella serovars, as well as clones recognizing antigens unique to S. Typhi or S. Paratyphi A, were included among the expanded clonotypes.

A note on this clonotype: No antigen is known for it. The record has no base qualities; no much larger clone is one base away.

Cut back by 4 bases and 2 bases, the V and J ends lie 19 bases apart. The CDR3 runs 17 amino acids, cysteine and phenylalanine included. Only the CDR3 region is kept as DNA, spanning 51 bases read in frame from base 1. CDR1 and CDR2 (SGHRS, YFSETQ) derive from the germline V gene. Instrument used: Illumina MiSeq. In-frame beta chains were kept once TCRdb had trimmed the public reads at Q25 with fastp and called clones with MiXCR. For every CDR3 protein sequence, its rows merge into one entry that carries the most common genes and DNA. This sample holds about 1,600 distinct CDR3 sequences; approximately 33% were observed only once. 18% of the sample is held by the ten biggest clonotypes.

The TCR originated in a human donor with Salmonella enteric fever, either typhoid or paratyphoid (not recorded which). Sequenced sample: CCR7- CD38- CD4+ T cells from PBMCs. The sequence links TRBV5-1 to TRBJ2-4; too little of a D gene remains to name it. The CDR3 region reads CASSLIPPTRSKNIQYF. In nucleotide form, the sequence is TGCGCCAGCAGCCTGATCCCCCCCACTCGCTCCAAAAACATTCAGTACTTC.